This TCR beta chain was captured in a study of T cells in Graves' hyperthyroidism and ophthalmopathy. Looked up from germline, CDR1 is KGHSH and CDR2 is LQKENI. The CDR3 has 14 residues. The junction had 5 bases not matched to a gene; V was cut back by 3 bases and J by 6 bases. This clonotype was observed many times. Its antigen is unknown. The study excluded patients with uncontrolled infection, other autoimmune disease, pregnancy or lactation. Study-wide points: The model anticipated ophthalmopathy a median approximately six months pre-onset. Blood held most thyroid clonotypes expanded above 0.001 frequency.

The investigators amplified TCR beta CDR3 regions from RNA transcripts. An initial round of RT-PCR targeting the TCR CDR3 relied on the HTBI primer set. TCRdb analysed the multiplex PCR reads with MiXCR anew, one entry per CDR3 protein. The data show around 340,000 distinct CDR3 sequences, with 18% seen just once and 45% to 55% held by the top ten. Sample: blood. The chain carries TRBV18 and TRBJ2-7; 10 positions agree with TRBD1. This receptor was obtained from a woman between 45 and 65 years old with Graves' hyperthyroidism. CDR3 region: CASSPGQGLSEQYF. CDR3 bases: TGTGCCAGCTCACCGGGACAGGGGCTATCCGAGCAGTACTTC.